This T cell receptor (beta chain) was sequenced during a study of control samples from healthy donors and cancer patients. This CDR3 is built from 14 residues. Trimming took off 2 bases at V and 1 base at J, with 8 bases between the two ends. CDR1 and CDR2 (germline): MNHEY, SMNVEV (reference sequence). Sequencing was performed with immunoSEQ multiplex PCR; in TCRdb, only in-frame clones are kept and a portion is missing. The table records 60,000 to 75,000 clones, over 75% of them present only once. Sequencing was performed on blood. The V and J genes are TRBV27 and TRBJ1-1; no reliable D call. The origin of this receptor is a man over 45 in good health. For the CDR3, the DNA is TGTGCCAGCAGTTTAAGGGCACAGAACACTGAAGCTTTCTTT. Protein: CASSLRAQNTEAFF.